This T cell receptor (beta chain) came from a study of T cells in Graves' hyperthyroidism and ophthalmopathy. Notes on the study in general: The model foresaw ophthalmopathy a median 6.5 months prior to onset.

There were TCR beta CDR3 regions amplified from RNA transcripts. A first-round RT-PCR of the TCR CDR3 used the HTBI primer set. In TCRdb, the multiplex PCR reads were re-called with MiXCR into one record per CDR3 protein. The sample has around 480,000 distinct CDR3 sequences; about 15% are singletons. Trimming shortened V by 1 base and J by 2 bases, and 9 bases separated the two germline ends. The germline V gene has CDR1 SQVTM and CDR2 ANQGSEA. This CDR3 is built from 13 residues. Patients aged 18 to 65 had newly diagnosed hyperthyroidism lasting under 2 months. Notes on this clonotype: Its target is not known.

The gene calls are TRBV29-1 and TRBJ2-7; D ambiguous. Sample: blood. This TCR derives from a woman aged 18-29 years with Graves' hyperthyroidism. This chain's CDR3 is CSVEGAVTYEQYF. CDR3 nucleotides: TGCAGCGTTGAAGGGGCAGTAACCTACGAGCAGTACTTC.